These 15 T cell receptor beta chains came from one sample sequenced in a study of tissue T cells after allogeneic stem cell transplantation (dated by TCRdb to the early 2020s). This specimen's time point label, per the study, means: mouse harvest day 7 after allogeneic transplant. Mouse grafts combined 10^7 T-cell-depleted bone marrow cells with 10^6 splenic CD5+ T cells, given via tail vein injection. Receptor libraries were prepared by the immunoSEQ multiplex PCR assay. The table comes from immuneACCESS by way of TCRdb, which keeps in-frame sequences with V and J called. Part of the clones is missing from these tables; in studies checked, under half for an unresolved V gene and the rest for unknown reasons. The sample table shows about 9,300 clones, and around half are seen once. Roughly 7% of the sample is taken by the ten largest. Sequences were obtained from gut tissue. The receptors were gathered from a female BALB/c mouse given C57BL/6 T cells with graft-versus-host disease after an allogeneic hematopoietic cell transplant.

Turning to this clone: Gene names follow the mouse nomenclature. Read coverage stops 1 residue before the CDR3 terminus; the germline J gene supplies the remainder. The genes are TRBV3 and TRBJ1-1, with D possibly matching TRBD1 (5 bases). Looked up from germline, CDR1 is SNHLY and CDR2 is FYNGKV (reference sequence). V gave up 2 bases and J gave up 6 bases, with 7 bases separating them. The CDR3 is 12 amino acids. The CDR3 reads CASSLMGAEVFF. The sequenced part of the CDR3 DNA is TGTGCCAGCAGCTTAATGGGGGCAGAAGTCTTC.

On this clone: Genes and germline come from the mouse. The read terminates 1 residue ahead of where the CDR3 ends, so the germline J gene completes it. The V gene is TRBV3, the J gene TRBJ1-5; 7 bases agree with TRBD1. The junction had 7 bases not matched to a gene; V was cut back by 5 bases and J by 6 bases. This CDR3 is built from 14 residues. Germline V gene data show CDR1 as SNHLY and CDR2 as FYNGKV (reference sequence). The sequenced part of the CDR3 DNA is TGTGCCAGCAGCCAGACAGGGCAGGGCCAGGCTCCGCTT. Protein: CASSQTGQGQAPL. The entire CDR3 protein reads CASSQTGQGQAPLF.

This clone was observed a handful of times. Mouse gene names apply. From the germline J gene comes the end of the CDR3, since the read stops 1 residue before it. The rearrangement uses TRBV15 and TRBJ1-2, with 7 bases identical to TRBD1. Germline V CDR1 and CDR2: SGHND, FRSKSL. There are 15 residues in the CDR3. V lost 5 bases, J lost 0 bases, and 6 bases stayed unmatched. CDR3 DNA, as far as it was read: TGTGCCAGCAGTCGAACAGGGGCCCCAAACTCCGACTACACC. Translating gives CASSRTGAPNSDYT. The entire CDR3 protein is CASSRTGAPNSDYTF.

This clone counts as medium-sized (0.01 to 0.1%). Gene names refer to mouse genes. The CDR3 end is not reached by the read, which stops 1 residue before it; the germline J gene fills it in. The chain uses TRBV5 and TRBJ2-7, with unresolved D. The CDR3 has 11 residues. CDR1 is LGHNA and CDR2 is YNLKQL in the germline V gene (reference sequence). V was trimmed by 2 bases and J by 1 base, leaving 0 bases between them. CDR3 DNA (partial): TGTGCCAGCAGCCAATCCTATGAACAGTAC. Translating gives CASSQSYEQY. The complete CDR3 protein is CASSQSYEQYF.

Details on this clone: Genes here carry mouse names. From the germline J gene comes the end of the CDR3, since the read stops 1 residue before it. This chain connects TRBV13-2 to TRBJ1-4; 7 bases fit TRBD1. Germline-derived CDR1 and CDR2 are NNHNN and SYGAGS (reference sequence). This CDR3 spans 14 amino acids. Trimming at V came to 1 base and at J to 3 bases, leaving 0 bases not matched to a gene. CDR3 residues: CASGDQGANERLFF. CDR3 DNA (partial): TGTGCCAGCGGTGATCAGGGGGCCAACGAAAGATTATTT.

As for this clone: Genes and germline are mouse. The read gets to within 1 residue of the CDR3 end, and the germline J gene fills in the rest. The genes are TRBV30 and TRBJ2-7, with D unresolved. Trimming shortened V by 0 bases and J by 7 bases, and 4 bases separated the two germline ends. CDR1 SQVVS and CDR2 ANEGSEA come from the germline V gene. The CDR3 runs to 10 residues. CDR3 DNA, as far as it was read: TGTAGTTCTAGAGATGGAGAACAGTAC. Protein product: CSSRDGEQY. From start to end, the CDR3 is CSSRDGEQYF.

A note on this clone: Each gene name is a mouse one. Read data end 1 residue before the CDR3 end; the end is taken from the germline J gene. The gene calls are TRBV13-3 and TRBJ2-5; D is undetermined. The V and J ends lost 5 bases and 6 bases respectively, with 7 bases between them. The germline V gene encodes CDR1 NNHDY and CDR2 SYVADS. The CDR3 length is 11 residues. The covered CDR3 bases are TGTGCCAGCAGGAAGGCCGACACCCAGTAC. Encoded protein: CASRKADTQY. The CDR3 in full is CASRKADTQYF.

Worth noting for this clone: Gene names refer to mouse genes. Sequencing ends 1 residue short of the CDR3 end; the germline J gene provides the rest. V and J are TRBV16 and TRBJ2-5; D not resolved. CDR3 size: 12 residues. V gave up 0 bases and J gave up 5 bases, with 3 bases separating them. Germline-derived CDR1 and CDR2 are SGHSA and FRNQAP. The chain's CDR3 is CASSLDRDTQYF. The covered CDR3 bases are TGTGCAAGCAGCTTAGATAGAGACACCCAGTAC.

Concerning this clone itself: The gene names given are mouse names. From the germline J gene comes the end of the CDR3, since the read stops 1 residue before it. This rearrangement joins TRBV26 to TRBJ2-4, with 9 bases that match TRBD2. V lost 6 bases, J lost 6 bases, and 4 bases stayed unmatched. The CDR3 is 13 amino acids. CDR1 and CDR2 from the germline V gene are KGHPV and FQNQEV (reference sequence). The CDR3 loop reads CASSDWGMNTLYF. Partial CDR3 DNA: TGTGCCAGCAGCGACTGGGGGATGAACACCTTGTAC.

With regard to this clone: The genes and germline here are from mouse. From the germline J gene comes the end of the CDR3, since the read stops 1 residue before it. The rearrangement uses TRBV3 and TRBJ2-7; 8 bases are a match to TRBD2. After removal of 3 bases from V and 0 bases from J, the junction contained 4 bases not matched to a gene. Germline V gene data show CDR1 as SNHLY and CDR2 as FYNGKV (reference sequence). This CDR3 comprises 15 residues. The CDR3 reads CASSFRGGSSYEQYF. The DNA read from the CDR3 is TGTGCCAGCAGCTTCCGGGGGGGCAGCTCCTATGAACAGTAC.

With regard to this clone: Here the gene names and germline are mouse. The sequence runs out 1 residue before the end of the CDR3; the remainder is reconstructed from the germline J gene. The genes are TRBV26 and TRBJ2-1; TRBD2 matches 12 bases. Germline CDR1 is KGHPV and CDR2 is FQNQEV (reference sequence). This CDR3 is 14 amino acids long. Trimming cost V 3 bases and J 7 bases; bases outside gene matches: 1. CDR3 DNA, as far as it was read: TGTGCCAGCAGTCTAGGGACTGGGGGGGCTGAGCAGTTC. Protein: CASSLGTGGAEQF. The complete CDR3 protein is CASSLGTGGAEQFF.

A word on this clone: Gene names refer to mouse genes. The read gets to within 1 residue of the CDR3 end, and the germline J gene fills in the rest. The chain employs TRBV3 and TRBJ1-5, with D unresolved. The CDR3 runs 12 residues. From germline, CDR1 is SNHLY and CDR2 FYNGKV (reference sequence). Trimming removed 1 base at V and 8 bases at J, with 6 bases between. The CDR3 protein is CASSLEGKAPLF. The CDR3 bases that were read are TGTGCCAGCAGCTTAGAGGGAAAGGCTCCGCTT.

Notes on this clone: The listed genes are named as in mouse. Read sequence stops 1 residue before the CDR3 end, and the germline J gene provides the missing end. The genes are TRBV16 and TRBJ1-2, with a weak D call TRBD1 (5 bases). The CDR3 sequence is 13 residues long. V was cut by 1 base and J by 4 bases, with 7 bases left in between. Germline V gene lookup returns CDR1 SGHSA and CDR2 FRNQAP. CDR3 region: CASSLGGGSDYTF. The CDR3 bases that were read are TGTGCAAGCAGCTTAGGGGGCGGCTCCGACTACACC.

Worth noting for this clone: Mouse germline and gene names are used. The sequenced fragment ends 1 residue before the CDR3 boundary, so the rest is inferred from the germline J gene. J is TRBJ1-4 and V is TRBV12-2, with D tentatively TRBD1 (5 bases). Trimming removed 2 bases from V and 2 bases from J, with 8 bases in between. Germline V gene sequence: CDR1 SGHLS, CDR2 HYDKME. The CDR3 is 14 amino acids. The CDR3 sequence is CASSQQGSNERLFF. The sequenced part of the CDR3 DNA is TGTGCCAGCTCTCAGCAGGGCTCCAACGAAAGATTATTT.

This clone has a handful of counts. Germline and genes here are mouse. The read ends 1 residue before the CDR3 terminus; that terminus is restored from the germline J gene. This rearrangement joins TRBV2 to TRBJ2-7, with a tentative D call TRBD2 (7 bases). Germline CDR1 is LGHNA and CDR2 is YSYQKL. Trimming stripped 5 bases from V and 0 bases from J, with 11 bases between. This CDR3 has 14 residues. The CDR3 is CASSRGGSSYEQYF. The sequenced part of the CDR3 DNA is TGTGCCAGCAGCAGGGGGGGGAGCTCCTATGAACAGTAC.